Presented here are 6 T cell receptor beta chains from one specimen sequenced in a study of blood T cell repertoires in COVID-19. Data came from immunoSEQ multiplex PCR; TCRdb stores just in-frame clones and leaves some out. The profile shows some 320,000 clones, roughly nine tenths of them singletons. The sequenced sample consisted of PBMCs or T cells enriched from blood (not recorded which). The origin of the receptors is a man aged 55 to 69 who had recovered from COVID-19.

The rearrangement uses TRBV30 and TRBJ1-5, with D perhaps TRBD1 (6 bases). Germline CDR1 reads GTSNPN; CDR2 reads SVGIG (reference sequence). V was cut by 2 bases and J by 5 bases, with 10 bases left in between. The CDR3 runs 13 residues. In nucleotides, the CDR3 is TGTGCCTGGAGTCCGGGACAACATCAGCCCCAGCATTTT. Translation gives CAWSPGQHQPQHF.

This chain joins TRBV27 and TRBJ2-2; 10 bases map to TRBD1. The V and J ends lost 6 bases and 7 bases, in that order; junction bases with no gene match: 8. This CDR3 spans 15 amino acids. CDR1 is MNHEY and CDR2 is SMNVEV in the germline V gene (reference sequence). CDR3 bases: TGTGCCAGCAGGTGGACAGGGGGGAAAGTCGGGGAGCTGTTTTTT. Amino acid sequence: CASRWTGGKVGELFF.

V usage is TRBV12-3 or TRBV12-4 and J usage is TRBJ1-2; TRBD1 aligns across 7 bases. V was clipped by 5 bases and J by 8 bases; unmatched bases: 8. The CDR3 is 13 amino acids. The CDR3 DNA reads TGTGCCAGCAGTGAGGGGGCGCTCCTAGGCTACACCTTC. Protein product: CASSEGALLGYTF.

The chain recombines TRBV11-3 with TRBJ2-4; TRBD2 is a possible D gene (7 bases). This CDR3 has 16 amino acids. CDR1 SGHNT and CDR2 YENEEA come from the germline V gene. Trimming took off 1 base at V and 6 bases at J, with 16 bases between the two ends. CDR3 sequence reads: CASSLGGQWEGNIQYF. As DNA, the CDR3 is TGTGCCAGCAGCTTAGGCGGACAGTGGGAGGGAAACATTCAGTACTTC. Drawing the rest from reference TRBV11-3 and TRBJ2-4, the complete variable domain is EAGVVQSPRYKIIEKKQPVAFWCNPISGHNTLYWYLQNLGQGPELLIRYENEEAVDDSQLPKDRFSAERLKGVDSTLKIQPAELGDSAVYLCASSLGGQWEGNIQYFGAGTRLSVL.

The chain links TRBV6-5 to TRBJ2-2, with D possibly matching TRBD2 (5 bases). Germline V lookup: CDR1 MNHEY, CDR2 SVGAGI. This CDR3 is built from 15 residues. The V end lost 5 bases, the J end lost 1 base, and 11 bases lay between the germline ends. In DNA form, the CDR3 reads TGTGCCAGCAGTATAGGACGGGGGAACACCGGGGAGCTGTTTTTT. The encoded protein is CASSIGRGNTGELFF.

The chain employs TRBV5-1 and TRBJ1-5; tentative D call: TRBD1 (5 bases). The CDR3 has 15 residues. CDR1 is SGHRS and CDR2 is YFSETQ in the germline V gene. V was shortened by 4 bases and J by 1 base, with 12 bases between the two germline ends. The CDR3 spells CASSPTGESNQPQHF. The CDR3 nucleotides read TGCGCCAGCAGCCCCACGGGGGAGAGCAATCAGCCCCAGCATTTT. Drawing the rest from reference TRBV5-1 and TRBJ1-5, the complete variable domain is KAGVTQTPRYLIKTRGQQVTLSCSPISGHRSVSWYQQTPGQGLQFLFEYFSETQRNKGNFPGRFSGRQFSNSRSEMNVSTLELGDSALYLCASSPTGESNQPQHFGDGTRLSIL.